This T cell receptor (beta chain) derives from a study of beta chain features in type 1 diabetes. Study-level information: On cell yields, gender and age, patients and healthy donors were similar. Study findings and constraints: Type 1 diabetes patients had VDJ junctions that carried fewer insertions and more deletions. Shorter TCRB CDR3s, moderately but significantly so, were found in Type 1 diabetes patients in all four CD4+ subsets.

Sorted cells reached over 95% purity in every population. The whole isolated RNA underwent reverse transcription, so sequencing captured expressed TCRB transcripts. This table comes from immunoSEQ multiplex PCR, and its TCRdb copy is limited to in-frame clones, with some not included. Of 300,000 to 400,000 clones in the sample, approximately 12% are singletons; the top ten hold 0.017%. This clone was seen a few times. What it binds is unknown. The TCR comes from a man aged 18 to 30 in good health. What was sequenced was naive CD4+ T cells from blood.

Here the CDR3 DNA reads TGTGCCAGCAGTCCGGGACAAGACCCCTATGGCTACACCTTC. Its protein product is CASSPGQDPYGYTF. The chain employs TRBV28 and TRBJ1-2; D perhaps matches TRBD1 (6 bases). The CDR3 runs to 14 residues. Trimming took 5 bases from V and 4 from J, leaving 14 bases between them. Germline CDR1 is MDHEN and CDR2 is SYDVKM.